One sample yielded the 12 T cell receptor beta chains listed below, sequenced in a study of OX40 agonist ivuxolimab in advanced cancers. The table came from immunoSEQ multiplex PCR; TCRdb's copy has only in-frame clones and leaves some out. The profile shows approximately 30,000 clones, about nine tenths of them singletons. The material was CD4+ or CD8+ T cells sorted from blood, obtained in a trial of the OX40 agonist ivuxolimab. All receptors come from an adult with an advanced solid tumor such as melanoma, head and neck, liver or kidney cancer.

This clone was observed once. This chain joins TRBV15 and TRBJ1-1; weak D call: TRBD1 (6 bases). The CDR3 is 16 residues long. The ends were cut back, 1 base at V and 5 bases at J, with 17 bases in the middle. From germline, CDR1 is LNHNV and CDR2 YYDKDF (reference sequence). CDR3 residues: CATSRGGGGGETEAFF. The CDR3 bases are TGTGCCACCAGCAGAGGAGGGGGGGGCGGGGAGACTGAAGCTTTCTTT.

The genes are TRBV10-1 and TRBJ2-2, with D perhaps TRBD1 (5 bases). The CDR3 contains 17 residues. V lost 4 bases, J lost 0 bases, and 15 bases lay in between. CDR1 and CDR2 (germline): WNHNN, SYGVQD (reference sequence). The CDR3 coding sequence is TGCGCCAGCAGTGGTCGGACAACCTATTCGAACACCGGGGAGCTGTTTTTT. This gives the protein CASSGRTTYSNTGELFF.

The chain is built from TRBV9 and TRBJ2-2; D is perhaps TRBD1 (5 bases). The CDR3 has 16 residues. V lost 1 base and J lost 0, with 10 bases in between. Germline loops: CDR1 SGDLS, CDR2 YYNGEE. The CDR3 region is CASSVRGDSNTGELFF. Written as DNA, the CDR3 is TGTGCCAGCAGCGTAAGGGGCGACTCGAACACCGGGGAGCTGTTTTTT.

V gene TRBV4-1 combines with J gene TRBJ1-1; 10 bases map to TRBD1. Germline CDR1 is MGHRA and CDR2 is YSYEKL. Trimming removed 4 bases from V and 1 base from J; junction bases left unmatched: 0. The CDR3 is made up of 14 amino acids. The CDR3 coding sequence is TGCGCCAGCAGCCGGGACAGGGGGAACACTGAAGCTTTCTTT. As protein: CASSRDRGNTEAFF.

The chain links TRBV7-2 to TRBJ2-1; 9 bases fit TRBD1. The length of the CDR3 is 15 residues. The V gene end was trimmed by 1 base and the J gene end by 5 bases; junction bases not matched to a gene: 3. Per the germline V gene, CDR1 is SGHTA and CDR2 is FQGNSA. The CDR3 nucleotides read TGTGCCAGCAGCTTAGTTGGGACAGGGCACAATGAGCAGTTCTTC. This sequence encodes CASSLVGTGHNEQFF.

The gene calls are TRBV4-2 and TRBJ2-5, with 9 nucleotides matching TRBD2. CDR1 is LGHNA, CDR2 YNFKEQ, per germline. Trimming took 2 bases from V and 5 from J; bases not matched to a gene: 12. The CDR3 contains 17 residues. The CDR3 sequence: CASSQSGGGGTMETQYF. The CDR3 bases are TGTGCCAGCAGCCAAAGCGGCGGGGGGGGTACGATGGAGACCCAGTACTTC.

The V and J genes are TRBV19 and TRBJ1-6; a weak D match, TRBD1 (5 bases). The CDR3 has 15 amino acids. V was cut by 3 bases and J by 10 bases, with 16 bases left in between. Germline values: CDR1 LNHDA, CDR2 SQIVND (reference sequence). The DNA for the CDR3 is TGTGCCAGTAGTATTCGGGGGGACCTAGGATCACCCCTCCACTTT. It encodes CASSIRGDLGSPLHF.

This clone was recorded only once. The chain links TRBV28 to TRBJ1-4; TRBD1 matches 7 bases. The CDR3 contains 15 residues. V was clipped by 6 bases and J by 11 bases; unmatched bases: 15. Germline lookup yields CDR1 MDHEN and CDR2 SYDVKM. CDR3 protein: CASRPQGGGWVKLFF. In DNA form, the CDR3 reads TGTGCCAGCAGACCCCAGGGGGGTGGGTGGGTGAAACTGTTTTTT. Full variable domain (rest looked up from reference TRBV28 and TRBJ1-4): DVKVTQSSRYLVKRTGEKVFLECVQDMDHENMFWYRQDPGLGLRLIYFSYDVKMKEKGDIPEGYSVSREKKERFSLILESASTNQTSMYLCASRPQGGGWVKLFFGSGTQLSVL.

The gene calls are TRBV19 and TRBJ2-5; 8 nucleotides match TRBD1. Trimming cost V 11 bases and J 5 bases; bases outside gene matches: 10. Germline CDR1 and CDR2: LNHDA and SQIVND (reference sequence). There are 13 residues in the CDR3. The CDR3 reads CASGQGARETQYF. As DNA, the CDR3 is TGTGCCTCGGGGCAGGGGGCTCGGGAGACCCAGTACTTC. Supplemented by reference TRBV19 and TRBJ2-5, the full variable domain reads DGGITQSPKYLFRKEGQNVTLSCEQNLNHDAMYWYRQDPGQGLRLIYYSQIVNDFQKGDIAEGYSVSREKKESFPLTVTSAQKNPTAFYLCASGQGARETQYFGPGTRLLVL.

The chain is built from TRBV29-1 and TRBJ2-1, with TRBD2 identical over 11 bases. Unmatched junction bases numbered 7, after V lost 7 bases and J lost 8 bases. Germline V gives CDR1 SQVTM, CDR2 ANQGSEA. This CDR3 spans 13 amino acids. CDR3 sequence reads: CSASSGRIHEQFF. The CDR3 region has the DNA TGCAGCGCTTCTAGCGGGAGGATTCATGAGCAGTTCTTC.

The rearrangement joins TRBV21-1 to TRBJ2-1; the table's D call, TRBD1, has no DNA check behind it. TRBV21-1 is flagged as a pseudogene. The CDR3 spans 20 residues. The CDR3 loop is CASSKKGNGELTITGDEQFF. The CDR3 region has the DNA TGTGCCAGCAGCAAAAAGGGTAATGGGGAGTTGACGATTACAGGGGATGAGCAGTTCTTC.

This clone was seen a handful of times. The chain couples TRBV7-8 to TRBJ1-2; the D is unclear. The germline gives CDR1 SGHVS, CDR2 FQNEAQ. The CDR3 is 15 residues long. Trimming took 5 bases from V and 0 from J, leaving 13 bases between them. This CDR3 reads CASSPQSAANYGYTF. In nucleotides, the CDR3 is TGTGCCAGCAGCCCCCAGTCGGCAGCTAACTATGGCTACACCTTC.